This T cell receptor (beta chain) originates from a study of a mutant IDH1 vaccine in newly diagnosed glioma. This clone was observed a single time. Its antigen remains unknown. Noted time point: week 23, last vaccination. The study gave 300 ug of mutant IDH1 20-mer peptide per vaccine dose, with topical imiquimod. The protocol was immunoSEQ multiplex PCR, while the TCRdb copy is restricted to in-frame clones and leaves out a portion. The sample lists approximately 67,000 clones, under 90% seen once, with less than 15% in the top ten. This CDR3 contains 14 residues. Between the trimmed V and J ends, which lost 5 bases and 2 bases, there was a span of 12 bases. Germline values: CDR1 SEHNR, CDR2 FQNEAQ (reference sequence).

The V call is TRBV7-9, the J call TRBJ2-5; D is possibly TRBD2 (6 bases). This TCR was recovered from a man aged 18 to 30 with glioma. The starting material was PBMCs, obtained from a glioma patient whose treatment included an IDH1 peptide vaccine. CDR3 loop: CASSIAGGQETQYF. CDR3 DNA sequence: TGTGCCAGCAGCATCGCCGGGGGACAAGAGACCCAGTACTTC. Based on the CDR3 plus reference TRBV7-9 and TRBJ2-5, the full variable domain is DTGVSQNPRHKITKRGQNVTFRCDPISEHNRLYWYRQTLGQGPEFLTYFQNEAQLEKSRLLSDRFSAERPKGSFSTLEIQRTEQGDSAMYLCASSIAGGQETQYFGPGTRLLVL.